This note documents a single T cell receptor beta chain sequence. Trimming took 4 bases from V and 6 from J; bases not matched to a gene: 5. Germline V CDR1 and CDR2: SGHRS, YFSETQ. The CDR3 totals 14 residues. In the source study's methods: Reference gene primers were amplified, and this amplification served to estimate nucleated cell counts. The assay was immunoSEQ multiplex PCR, and TCRdb's table has in-frame clones only and misses some. The V and J calls and clone size come from that table; D and trimming were worked out from the DNA. Of approximately 60,000 clones listed, 85% to 90% are singletons. The sample is drawn from a study of blood T cell repertoires in COVID-19. Study-wide background: Acute-phase and convalescent COVID-19 samples originated in the United States, Italy and Spain.

The origin of this receptor is a man aged 50 or older with active COVID-19. The sample comprised peripheral blood. V is TRBV5-1 and J is TRBJ2-3; 10 nucleotides line up with TRBD1. The CDR3 sequence is CASSPTGGRDTQYF. DNA for the CDR3: TGCGCCAGCAGCCCGACAGGGGGCAGGGATACGCAGTATTTT.